The 9 T cell receptor beta chains below come from one sample, sequenced in a study of blood T cell repertoires in COVID-19. The repertoire was sequenced with immunoSEQ multiplex PCR; TCRdb's copy has only in-frame clones and lacks some. The sample shows roughly 250,000 clones, 75% to 90% of them seen only once. Sequencing used PBMCs or T cells enriched from blood (not recorded which). The source of these receptors is a woman in her 30s who had recovered from COVID-19.

The gene calls are TRBV4-1 and TRBJ2-1; the match to TRBD2 covers 9 bases. Per the germline V gene, CDR1 is MGHRA and CDR2 is YSYEKL. The J segment lost 7 bases and the V segment lost 0 bases, leaving 7 bases of the junction unmatched. The CDR3 is 16 amino acids. CDR3 in DNA: TGCGCCAGCAGCCAAGAAGAAGCGGGGGGACTGAATGAGCAGTTCTTC. Amino acid sequence: CASSQEEAGGLNEQFF.

The rearrangement links TRBV28 to TRBJ1-2; the D is unclear. CDR1 and CDR2 (germline): MDHEN, SYDVKM. The V end was cut by 8 bases, the J end by 4 bases, with 11 bases between. This CDR3 region has 12 residues. CDR3 DNA sequence: TGTGCCAGCGGTCTGGCGGGCTATGGCTACACCTTC. Translating it yields CASGLAGYGYTF.

The rearrangement uses TRBV5-1 and TRBJ2-7; 10 bases are a match to TRBD1. Trimming took 0 bases from V and 7 from J; bases not matched to a gene: 4. Looked up from germline, CDR1 is SGHRS and CDR2 is YFSETQ. The CDR3 runs to 14 residues. The CDR3 spells CASSLDGTGVEQYF. CDR3 bases: TGCGCCAGCAGCTTGGACGGGACAGGGGTGGAGCAGTACTTC.

This chain joins TRBV27 and TRBJ2-1; D remains ambiguous. The CDR3 is 12 residues long. CDR1 is MNHEY and CDR2 is SMNVEV in the germline V gene (reference sequence). Trimming removed 3 bases at V and 6 bases at J, with 6 bases between. DNA for the CDR3: TGTGCCAGCAGTTTCCCCAGCAATGAGCAGTTCTTC. It specifies CASSFPSNEQFF.

The chain couples TRBV9 to TRBJ2-7; 8 bases are shared with TRBD1. The CDR3 loop spans 18 amino acids. Germline-derived CDR1 and CDR2 are SGDLS and YYNGEE. After removal of 0 bases from V and 4 bases from J, the junction contained 15 bases not matched to a gene. CDR3: CASSVGETGARGSYEQYF. CDR3 sequence (DNA): TGTGCCAGCAGCGTAGGGGAGACAGGGGCCCGAGGTTCATACGAGCAGTACTTC.

This clone was observed many times. V gene TRBV15 combines with J gene TRBJ2-5, with unresolved D. CDR1 and CDR2 (germline): LNHNV, YYDKDF (reference sequence). The V gene lost 5 bases and the J gene lost 7 bases, with 11 bases spanning the gap. This CDR3 region has 12 residues. The CDR3 reads CATSLLGGTQYF. The DNA for the CDR3 is TGTGCCACCAGCCTCCTAGGCGGGACCCAGTACTTC.

The chain employs TRBV13 and TRBJ1-1; D is unclear. V lost 2 bases and J 5 bases, leaving 9 bases between the germline ends. Per germline, CDR1 PRHDT and CDR2 FYEKMQ (reference sequence). The CDR3 loop spans 13 amino acids. The DNA of the CDR3 is TGTGCCAGCAGCTTAATTGTAGAGACTGAAGCTTTCTTT. It translates to CASSLIVETEAFF.

A single count supports this clone. The rearrangement joins TRBV5-1 to TRBJ2-5; D might be TRBD2 (5 bases). Germline-derived CDR1 and CDR2 are SGHRS and YFSETQ. Trimming pared 2 bases from V and 4 bases from J, leaving 18 bases between. The CDR3 spans 16 residues. The CDR3: CASSFKSVGVRETQYF. CDR3 in DNA: TGCGCCAGCAGCTTCAAGAGTGTGGGAGTCAGAGAGACCCAGTACTTC.

This chain joins TRBV21-1 and TRBJ1-3; the table calls TRBD1, which could not be checked here. TRBV21-1 is a listed pseudogene. CDR3 size: 14 residues. CDR3 sequence: CASSKGRAGNTIYF. The CDR3 DNA reads as TGTGCCAGCAGCAAGGGCAGGGCTGGAAACACCATATATTTT.